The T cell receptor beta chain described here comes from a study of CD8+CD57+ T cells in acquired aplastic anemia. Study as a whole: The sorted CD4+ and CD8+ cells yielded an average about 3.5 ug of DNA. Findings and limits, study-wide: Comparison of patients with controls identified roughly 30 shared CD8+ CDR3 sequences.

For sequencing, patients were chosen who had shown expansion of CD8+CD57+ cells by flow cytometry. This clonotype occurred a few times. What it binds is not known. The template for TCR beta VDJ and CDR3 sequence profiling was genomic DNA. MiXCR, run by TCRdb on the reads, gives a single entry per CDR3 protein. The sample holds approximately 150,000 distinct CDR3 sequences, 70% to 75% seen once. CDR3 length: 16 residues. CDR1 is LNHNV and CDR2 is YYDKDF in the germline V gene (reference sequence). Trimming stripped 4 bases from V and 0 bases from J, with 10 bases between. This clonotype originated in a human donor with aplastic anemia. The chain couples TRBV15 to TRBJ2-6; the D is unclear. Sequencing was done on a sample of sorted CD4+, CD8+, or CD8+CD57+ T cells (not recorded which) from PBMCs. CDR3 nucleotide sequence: TGTGCCACCAGCATAAGATCAGGCTCTGGGGCCAACGTCCTGACTTTC. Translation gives CATSIRSGSGANVLTF.